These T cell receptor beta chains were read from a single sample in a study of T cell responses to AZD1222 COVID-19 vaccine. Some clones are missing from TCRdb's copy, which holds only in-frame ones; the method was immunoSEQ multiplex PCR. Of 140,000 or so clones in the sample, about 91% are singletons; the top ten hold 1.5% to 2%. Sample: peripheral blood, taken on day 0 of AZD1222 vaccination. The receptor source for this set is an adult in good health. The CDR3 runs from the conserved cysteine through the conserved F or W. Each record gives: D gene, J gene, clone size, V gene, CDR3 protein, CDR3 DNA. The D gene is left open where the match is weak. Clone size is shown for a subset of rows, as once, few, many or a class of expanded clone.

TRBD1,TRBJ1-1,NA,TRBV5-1,CASSITTGETEAFF,TGCGCCAGCAGCATCACCACAGGGGAGACTGAAGCTTTCTTT
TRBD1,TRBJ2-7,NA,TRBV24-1,CATSGGPPGQGSYEQYF,TGTGCCACCAGTGGTGGGCCTCCGGGACAGGGGTCCTACGAGCAGTACTTC
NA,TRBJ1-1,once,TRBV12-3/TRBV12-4,CASSLGGTTEAFF,TGTGCCAGCAGTTTAGGGGGGACCACTGAAGCTTTCTTT
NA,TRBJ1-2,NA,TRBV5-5,CASSLSIGEAGNLDGYTF,TGTGCCAGCAGCTTGAGCATTGGGGAGGCAGGGAATCTGGATGGCTACACCTTC
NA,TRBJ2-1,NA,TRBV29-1,CSVAGPDNEQFF,TGCAGCGTTGCAGGTCCTGACAATGAGCAGTTCTTC
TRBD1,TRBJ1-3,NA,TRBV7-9,CASSLVWDSSGNTIYF,TGTGCCAGCAGCTTAGTTTGGGACAGCTCTGGAAACACCATATATTTT
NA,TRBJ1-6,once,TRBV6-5,CASSTLYYNSPLHF,TGTGCCAGCAGCACCCTCTACTATAATTCACCCCTCCACTTT
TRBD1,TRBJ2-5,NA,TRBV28,CASTDRGPETQYF,TGTGCCAGCACCGACAGGGGGCCAGAGACCCAGTACTTC
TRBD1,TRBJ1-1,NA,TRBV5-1,CASSQTGVGTEAFF,TGCGCCAGCAGCCAGACAGGGGTTGGGACTGAAGCTTTCTTT
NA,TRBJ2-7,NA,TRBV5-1,CASSPPITRSSEQYF,TGCGCCAGCAGCCCTCCTATCACTAGGTCGAGCGAGCAGTACTTC
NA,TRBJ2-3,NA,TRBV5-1,CASSLGVPSTDTQYF,TGCGCCAGCAGCTTGGGGGTACCAAGCACAGATACGCAGTATTTT
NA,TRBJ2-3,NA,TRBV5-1,CASSLKGTEDTQYF,TGCGCCAGCAGCTTGAAGGGAACGGAAGATACGCAGTATTTT
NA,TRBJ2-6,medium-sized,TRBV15,CATSRDSGANVLTF,TGTGCCACCAGCAGAGACTCTGGGGCCAACGTCCTGACTTTC
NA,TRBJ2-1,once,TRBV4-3,CASSHATGSAYNEQFF,TGCGCCAGCAGCCACGCCACAGGGTCTGCCTACAATGAGCAGTTCTTC
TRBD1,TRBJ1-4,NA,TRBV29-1,CSVGGDRGRGGKLFF,TGCAGTGTTGGAGGGGACAGGGGGCGCGGGGGAAAACTGTTTTTT
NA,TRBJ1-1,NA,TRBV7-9,CASSLEPSTEAFF,TGTGCCAGCAGCTTAGAACCCAGCACTGAAGCTTTCTTT
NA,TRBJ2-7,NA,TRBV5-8,CASSLADLGSSIYEQYF,TGTGCCAGCAGCTTGGCAGACCTCGGGTCCTCGATCTACGAGCAGTACTTC
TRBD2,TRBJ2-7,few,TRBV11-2,CASSFRAGGQGGYEQYF,TGTGCCAGCAGCTTCCGAGCGGGGGGCCAGGGGGGCTACGAGCAGTACTTC
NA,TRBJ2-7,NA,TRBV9,CASSPSPRRTRQYF,TGTGCCAGCAGCCCGAGCCCCAGGCGTACGAGGCAGTACTTC
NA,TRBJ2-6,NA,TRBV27,CASSSRDVFNSGANVLTF,TGTGCCAGCAGTTCTCGGGACGTATTCAACTCTGGGGCCAACGTCCTGACTTTC
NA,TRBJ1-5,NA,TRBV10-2,CASSQGNQPQHF,TGCGCCAGCAGCCAGGGGAATCAGCCCCAGCATTTT
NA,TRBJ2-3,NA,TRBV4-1,CASSQGGWGSSTDTQYF,TGCGCCAGCAGCCAAGGCGGGTGGGGATCTAGCACAGATACGCAGTATTTT
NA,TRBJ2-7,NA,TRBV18,CASSPPSSSYEQYF,TGTGCCAGCTCACCACCCTCGAGCTCCTACGAGCAGTACTTC
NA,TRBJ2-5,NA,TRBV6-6,CASRASGGRETQYF,TGTGCCAGCAGGGCTTCCGGGGGACGGGAGACCCAGTACTTC
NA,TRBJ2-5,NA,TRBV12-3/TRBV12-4,CASRAGSETQYF,TGTGCCAGCCGGGCGGGTTCAGAGACCCAGTACTTC
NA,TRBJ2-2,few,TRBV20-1,CSASPASGGPGELFF,TGCAGTGCTAGTCCCGCTTCGGGGGGCCCCGGGGAGCTGTTTTTT
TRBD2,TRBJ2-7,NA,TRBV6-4,CASTPLAGEGEQYF,TGTGCCAGCACCCCACTAGCGGGGGAAGGTGAGCAGTACTTC
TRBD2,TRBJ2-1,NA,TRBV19,CASRSQGLASYNEQFF,TGTGCCAGTAGGAGCCAGGGACTAGCCTCCTACAATGAGCAGTTCTTC
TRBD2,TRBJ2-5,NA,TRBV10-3,CAISSGAQETQYF,TGTGCCATCAGTAGCGGGGCCCAAGAGACCCAGTACTTC
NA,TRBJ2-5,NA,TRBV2,CASSGQKETQYF,TGTGCCAGCAGTGGTCAAAAAGAGACCCAGTACTTC
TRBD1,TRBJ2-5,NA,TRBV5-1,CASSTLLATGGWETQYF,TGCGCCAGCAGCACTCTCCTGGCGACAGGGGGCTGGGAGACCCAGTACTTC
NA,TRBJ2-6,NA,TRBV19,CASSIGPSGANVLTF,TGTGCCAGTAGTATAGGGCCCTCTGGGGCCAACGTCCTGACTTTC
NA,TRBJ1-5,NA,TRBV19,CASRRLPNQPQHF,TGTGCCAGTAGAAGACTCCCCAATCAGCCCCAGCATTTT
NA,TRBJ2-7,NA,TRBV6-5,CASSPTGLEQYF,TGTGCCAGCAGTCCGACAGGCCTCGAGCAGTACTTC
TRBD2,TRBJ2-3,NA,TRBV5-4,CASSLLAGGPGRDTQYF,TGTGCCAGCAGCTTACTAGCGGGGGGGCCGGGAAGGGATACGCAGTATTTT
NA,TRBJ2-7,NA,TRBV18,CASSPSVGANEQYF,TGTGCCAGCTCACCAAGTGTCGGGGCGAACGAGCAGTACTTC
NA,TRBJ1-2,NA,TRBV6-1,CASSDWSRNYGYTF,TGTGCCAGCAGTGATTGGTCCCGTAACTATGGCTACACCTTC
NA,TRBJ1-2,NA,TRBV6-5,CASSYSGGSHGYTF,TGTGCCAGCAGTTACTCGGGCGGGAGCCATGGCTACACCTTC
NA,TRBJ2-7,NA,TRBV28,CASSPNQQGSYEQYF,TGTGCCAGCAGTCCCAATCAACAGGGCTCCTACGAGCAGTACTTC